The 4 T cell receptor beta chains below were found in one sample sequenced in a study of breast tumors, draining lymph nodes, adjacent tissues. The lymph nodes were axillary draining lymph nodes from breast cancer patients. TCRdb passed the multiplex PCR reads through MiXCR, listing each CDR3 protein once. The sample holds approximately 210,000 distinct CDR3 sequences, around 34% seen once. The sequencing sample was made of axillary lymph node tissue. All receptors come from a female donor with breast cancer. Some clones in this sample may be carry-over from other donors' samples.

There are many counts of this clonotype. V and J are TRBV5-6 and TRBJ1-6; maybe TRBD1 (5 bases). The V and J ends lost 5 bases and 8 bases respectively, with 17 bases between them. Germline values: CDR1 SGHDT, CDR2 YYEEEE. The CDR3 runs 15 residues. The CDR3: CASSVPGRGDSPLHF. Here the CDR3 DNA reads TGTGCCAGCAGTGTTCCGGGACGGGGGGATTCACCCCTCCACTTT.

This clonotype has a single count. The chain links TRBV15 to TRBJ2-7; D is unclear. There are 14 residues in the CDR3. The V gene's germline CDR1 is LNHNV and CDR2 YYDKDF (reference sequence). V lost 1 base, J lost 0 bases, and 7 bases lay in between. The CDR3 protein is CATSRVPSSYEQYV. The CDR3 nucleotides read TGTGCCACCAGCAGAGTTCCGAGCTCCTACGAGCAGTACGTC.

The chain links TRBV6-5 to TRBJ2-2, with 10 bases identical to TRBD1. The CDR3 runs to 15 residues. Germline assignment: CDR1 MNHEY and CDR2 SVGAGI. The V gene end was trimmed by 8 bases and the J gene end by 6 bases; junction bases not matched to a gene: 9. The DNA for the CDR3 is TGTGCCAGCTCAACACCGGGACAGGGGTCCGGGGAGCTGTTTTTT. This gives the protein CASSTPGQGSGELFF.

The J gene is TRBJ2-2, the V gene TRBV20-1; tentatively, D is TRBD1 (6 bases). Germline V gene sequence: CDR1 DFQATT, CDR2 SNEGSKA (reference sequence). Trimming removed 7 bases at V and 2 bases at J, with 14 bases between. The CDR3 is 14 amino acids. Written as DNA, the CDR3 is TGCAGTGGGAAGGACAGAGCTAACACCGGGGAGCTGTTTTTT. Its protein is CSGKDRANTGELFF.